The source of this T cell receptor (beta chain) is a study of blood T cell repertoires in COVID-19 (dated by TCRdb to 2018 to 2021). Study-wide context: Collaborator samples came from the United States, Italy and Spain and covered acute and convalescent phases of COVID-19. The dataset comprised deeply sampled blood TCRbeta repertoires from subjects exposed to, actively infected with, or recovered from COVID-19. The material from the prospective study consisted of cDNA or gDNA derived from T cells, B-cell-depleted T cells, or PBMCs. The repertoires were released in a freely available public database intended as a resource for research on the immune response to SARS-CoV-2. The samples were drawn from the first 160 participants of the ongoing ImmuneRACE study and from 1,254 subjects provided by 6 global collaborators. Where available, HLA class I and class II types were obtained from metadata supplied by the sample provider rather than from assay-based typing. Sample metadata almost always included a de-identified subject ID, COVID-19 status, age in years and sex.

CDR1 and CDR2 were assigned from the germline V gene as SGHRS and YFSETQ. Spanning cysteine to phenylalanine, the CDR3 consists of 15 amino acids. CDR3 DNA only is kept here, 45 bases in frame from base 1. The trim is 4 bases for V and 1 base for J, with a gap of 15 bases between the germline ends. Whole blood was collected in K2EDTA tubes by collaborating institutions according to the institutions' own protocols. For TCRbeta analysis, collaborators shipped samples as frozen whole blood, isolated PBMCs, or DNA extracted from either of those sample types. Results and caveats for the whole study, not just this receptor: The quantity of clinical and demographic metadata differed by source and by participant and was supplied without curation.

Of note for this clone: What antigen it recognizes has not been identified. No much larger clone is present one base from it, and per-base qualities are unavailable.

TCRbeta CDR3 regions were amplified from genomic DNA using the immunoSEQ Assay, a bias-controlled multiplex PCR. Per the original workflow: The number of nucleated cells in each sample was estimated from the amplification of reference gene primers within the assay. Sequence reads were collapsed and filtered to measure the absolute abundance of every unique TCRbeta CDR3 rearrangement. For each sample, productive Simpson clonality was calculated as the square root of Simpson's diversity index over productive rearrangements. TCRdb stores this immuneACCESS table with in-frame sequences only. Part of the clones is absent; in the studies checked, under half of the shortfall reflects unresolved V genes, and no reason is known for the rest. V and J calls and clone size are given by that table; D and trimming were obtained from the DNA. The sample table holds about 71,000 clones, of which around 76% were seen once. The leading ten clones occupy roughly 15% of the sample.

The chain was built from TRBV5-1 and TRBJ2-7; a confident D gene designation cannot be given. The source of this sequence is a woman older than 75 with acute or convalescent COVID-19. The sample taken for sequencing was peripheral blood. The bases are TGCGCCAGCAGCGCCGGAATGGGCCAGTCCTACGAGCAGTACTTC. This encodes CASSAGMGQSYEQYF.